This T cell receptor beta chain is from a study of shared clonotypes between healthy human individuals. General study points: Genetic and exposure-history diversity was limited by the few donors. Rarefaction gave evidence that sorted-subset sequencing remained incomplete despite large depth.

Measured with immunoSEQ multiplex PCR; TCRdb has only the in-frame clones, and not every one. The profile shows over a million clones, under 80% of them singletons. Trimming cost V 8 bases and J 2 bases, with 5 bases left between them. Germline CDR1 is MNHEY and CDR2 is SVGAGI. This CDR3 spans 11 amino acids. On this clone: Its antigen is not identified.

Each donor was a Caucasian adult residing in Nashville, Tennessee. The authors divided CD4+ cells into CD45RA+ naive and CD45RA-negative memory subsets. The sequenced material came from memory CD4+ T cells sorted from blood. This sample's subset: CD45RA-negative fraction. The receptor comes from a man younger than 30 in good health. The chain links TRBV6-5 to TRBJ2-3; D gene uncertain. CDR3 coding DNA: TGTGCCAGCGGTGACACAGATACGCAGTATTTT. It encodes CASGDTDTQYF.